One sample yielded the 24 T cell receptor beta chains listed below, sequenced in a study of shared clonotypes between healthy human individuals. Clones were read by immunoSEQ multiplex PCR, and TCRdb kept only the in-frame ones, dropping some. Found here are about 1.5 million clones, around 95% of them singletons; the top ten hold approximately 1.1%. Sequencing input: naive CD4+ T cells sorted from blood. Subset specified: CD45RA+ positively selected. These receptors came from a man aged 25 to 40 in good health.

The chain couples TRBV11-2 to TRBJ2-7, with a tentative D call TRBD2 (6 bases). V lost 5 bases, J lost 7 bases, and 9 bases lay in between. The length of the CDR3 is 11 residues. Germline CDR1 reads SGHAT; CDR2 reads FQNNGV. The CDR3 coding sequence is TGTGCCAGCAGCCACCGGGAGGAGCAGTACTTC. Its protein product is CASSHREEQYF.

This rearrangement joins TRBV5-1 to TRBJ2-3, with 12 bases aligning to TRBD2. From germline, CDR1 is SGHRS and CDR2 YFSETQ. CDR3 length: 14 residues. The J segment lost 4 bases and the V segment lost 7 bases, leaving 4 bases of the junction unmatched. The CDR3 DNA sequence: TGCGCCAGCGCGACTAGCGGGAGTTCAGATACGCAGTATTTT. It specifies CASATSGSSDTQYF.

CDR3 sequence (DNA): TGTGCCAGCAGCCCCCTAGCGGGAGATGACTACGAGCAGTACTTC. This codes for CASSPLAGDDYEQYF. The chain couples TRBV7-6 to TRBJ2-7; 10 bases map to TRBD2. J lost 3 bases, V lost 5 bases, and 7 bases had no gene match. The CDR3 is made up of 15 amino acids. Germline CDR1 SGHVS, CDR2 FNYEAQ.

J is TRBJ2-3 and V is TRBV5-4, with 12 bases lining up with TRBD2. The germline gives CDR1 SGHNT, CDR2 YYREEE (reference sequence). After removal of 4 bases from V and 5 bases from J, the junction contained 5 bases not matched to a gene. The CDR3 totals 15 residues. The CDR3 region is CASSRTSGVVDTQYF. CDR3 DNA: TGTGCCAGCAGCCGGACTAGCGGGGTGGTAGATACGCAGTATTTT.

A single count supports this clone. This chain uses TRBV9 with TRBJ2-1; TRBD2 matches 8 bases. The CDR3 runs 15 residues. V gave up 7 bases and J gave up 9 bases; unmatched junction bases: 15. CDR1 is SGDLS, CDR2 YYNGEE, per germline. CDR3 coding DNA: TGTGCCAGCGGTCGGGTGGTTGGCGGGAGGATTGAGCAGTTCTTC. Protein sequence: CASGRVVGGRIEQFF. The full variable domain, in which reference TRBV9 and TRBJ2-1 provide the parts outside the CDR3, is DSGVTQTPKHLITATGQRVTLRCSPRSGDLSVYWYQQSLDQGLQFLIQYYNGEERAKGNILERFSAQQFPDLHSELNLSSLELGDSALYFCASGRVVGGRIEQFFGPGTRLTVL.

This chain links TRBV5-1 with TRBJ1-3; D is ambiguous. Germline lookup yields CDR1 SGHRS and CDR2 YFSETQ. Trimming shortened V by 3 bases and J by 0 bases, and 13 bases separated the two germline ends. This CDR3 is 16 amino acids long. CDR3: CASSSLGPLSGNTIYF. The CDR3 DNA sequence: TGCGCCAGCAGCTCCCTCGGACCGCTCTCTGGAAACACCATATATTTT.

The J gene is TRBJ1-1, the V gene TRBV9, with 7 positions matching TRBD1. This CDR3 contains 15 residues. Germline V gene sequence: CDR1 SGDLS, CDR2 YYNGEE. The junction had 8 bases not matched to a gene; V was cut back by 1 base and J by 5 bases. The CDR3 loop is CASSVRAGGVTEAFF. The CDR3 DNA is TGTGCCAGCAGCGTAAGGGCAGGGGGAGTAACTGAAGCTTTCTTT.

The CDR3 sequence is CASGPGLTDTQYF. The CDR3 nucleotides are TGCGCCAGCGGCCCAGGGCTTACAGATACGCAGTATTTT. The V call is TRBV10-1, the J call TRBJ2-3; perhaps TRBD1 as D (5 bases). Germline lookup yields CDR1 WNHNN and CDR2 SYGVQD (reference sequence). The CDR3 is 13 amino acids. The V end lost 8 bases, the J end lost 3 bases, and 12 bases lay between the germline ends.

The CDR3 DNA is TGTGCCAGCAGTGAAGAGCGCGGGGCGGTCTATGGCTACACCTTC. Translation gives CASSEERGAVYGYTF. V and J are TRBV2 and TRBJ1-2; tentative D call: TRBD1 (5 bases). V lost 1 base, J lost 4 bases, and 13 bases lay in between. Germline V CDR1 and CDR2: SNHLY, FYNNEI. The CDR3 contains 15 residues.

V and J are TRBV7-6 and TRBJ1-5; D perhaps matches TRBD1 (6 bases). This CDR3 spans 13 amino acids. V dropped 4 bases and J dropped 5 bases, with 9 bases sitting between them. The germline CDR1 and CDR2 sequences are SGHVS and FNYEAQ. The CDR3 protein is CASSSYRDQPQHF. DNA of the CDR3: TGTGCCAGCAGCTCCTACAGGGATCAGCCCCAGCATTTT.

The chain has TRBV28 and TRBJ2-2; tentatively, D is TRBD2 (6 bases). This CDR3 has 14 amino acids. CDR1 is MDHEN, CDR2 SYDVKM, per germline. With 10 bases removed from V and 3 bases from J, the gap between germline ends came to 15 bases. In DNA form, the CDR3 reads TGTGCCACCCAGGCCGGACTACACACCGGGGAGCTGTTTTTT. It is translated as CATQAGLHTGELFF.

On this clone itself: Different DNA sequences within this sample yield the same CDR3. The chain combines TRBV7-9 with TRBJ2-7; the match to TRBD1 covers 7 bases. Germline V gene lookup returns CDR1 SEHNR and CDR2 FQNEAQ (reference sequence). The CDR3 consists of 14 residues. Trimming at V came to 4 bases and at J to 0 bases, leaving 3 bases not matched to a gene. The CDR3 loop reads CASSSRQGSYEQYF. CDR3 nucleotides: TGTGCCAGCAGCTCACGACAGGGCTCCTACGAGCAGTACTTC.

This rearrangement joins TRBV2 to TRBJ1-1, with D uncertain. V lost 4 bases and J 3 bases, leaving 9 bases between the germline ends. Germline V lookup: CDR1 SNHLY, CDR2 FYNNEI. The CDR3 consists of 13 residues. DNA of the CDR3: TGTGCCAGCAGTGCCGGACGGTACACTGAAGCTTTCTTT. This translates into CASSAGRYTEAFF.

Of note for this clone: Other nucleotide sequences from this sample produce the same CDR3. The chain joins TRBV20-1 to TRBJ2-7; no firm D call. The CDR3 consists of 10 residues. The V gene's germline CDR1 is DFQATT and CDR2 SNEGSKA (reference sequence). The V gene lost 1 base and the J gene lost 6 bases, with 4 bases spanning the gap. As DNA, the CDR3 is TGCAGTGCTAGAGTGGGCGAGCAGTACTTC. Its translation: CSARVGEQYF.

The V gene is TRBV5-1, the J gene TRBJ2-5; D may be TRBD2 (6 bases). CDR3 length equals 13 residues. Germline V gene data show CDR1 as SGHRS and CDR2 as YFSETQ. V was cut by 5 bases and J by 5 bases, with 13 bases left in between. The CDR3, as DNA: TGCGCCAGCAGAATCGCGGGGCCTGAGACCCAGTACTTC. As protein: CASRIAGPETQYF.

V and J are TRBV19 and TRBJ1-1, with 7 positions matching TRBD1. V lost 3 bases and J lost 0; bases outside the gene matches: 7. The CDR3 extends over 16 amino acids. Germline V gives CDR1 LNHDA, CDR2 SQIVND (reference sequence). CDR3 nucleotides: TGTGCCAGTAGTATGTCTGGGACAGCGATGAACACTGAAGCTTTCTTT. Protein sequence: CASSMSGTAMNTEAFF. Filled out from reference TRBV19 and TRBJ1-1, the complete variable domain reads DGGITQSPKYLFRKEGQNVTLSCEQNLNHDAMYWYRQDPGQGLRLIYYSQIVNDFQKGDIAEGYSVSREKKESFPLTVTSAQKNPTAFYLCASSMSGTAMNTEAFFGQGTRLTVV.

This chain uses TRBV2 with TRBJ2-7; 12 bases are a match to TRBD2. V lost 7 bases and J lost 2; bases outside the gene matches: 12. The CDR3 spans 17 residues. Germline V CDR1 and CDR2: SNHLY, FYNNEI. The DNA of the CDR3 is TGTGCCAGCAACGATGGGCTAGCGGGAGGGCCTCCCTACGAGCAGTACTTC. Translation: CASNDGLAGGPPYEQYF.

This chain joins TRBV9 and TRBJ1-1; D gene ambiguous. This CDR3 has 16 amino acids. V lost 0 bases and J 1 base, leaving 13 bases between the germline ends. Germline lookup yields CDR1 SGDLS and CDR2 YYNGEE. The CDR3 region has the DNA TGTGCCAGCAGCGTAGGAGAGGGAGGGCGGAACACTGAAGCTTTCTTT. Translated: CASSVGEGGRNTEAFF.

The CDR3 DNA is TGTGCCAGCAGCCCAGGACTAGCGGGAGTAACCGCGTACTTC. It codes for CASSPGLAGVTAYF. The gene calls are TRBV6-1 and TRBJ2-7; 13 nucleotides agree with TRBD2. From germline, CDR1 is MNHNS and CDR2 SASEGT. This CDR3 has 14 amino acids. V lost 6 bases to trimming and J lost 12 bases; unmatched junction nucleotides: 11.

The rearrangement joins TRBV27 to TRBJ2-7, with D possibly called TRBD1 or TRBD2 (5 bases each). This CDR3 is 15 amino acids long. V was pared by 6 bases and J by 4 bases, with 19 bases between. In germline, CDR1 is MNHEY, CDR2 SMNVEV (reference sequence). CDR3 loop: CASRPQGAEVYEQYF. CDR3 nucleotides: TGTGCCAGCAGGCCTCAGGGAGCGGAGGTTTACGAGCAGTACTTC.

The chain has TRBV5-1 and TRBJ2-3; the D is unclear. The V gene lost 1 base and the J gene lost 0 bases, with 9 bases spanning the gap. The germline CDR1 and CDR2 sequences are SGHRS and YFSETQ. This CDR3 has 15 amino acids. The CDR3 DNA follows: TGCGCCAGCAGCTTGATGCCAGCTAGCACAGATACGCAGTATTTT. Protein: CASSLMPASTDTQYF.

The rearrangement links TRBV2 to TRBJ2-7; 9 bases map to TRBD2. Germline V gene sequence: CDR1 SNHLY, CDR2 FYNNEI. CDR3 length: 13 amino acids. J was trimmed by 3 bases and V by 7 bases; bases with no gene match: 4. The CDR3 DNA is TGTGCCAGCACTGGTAGCGGGGGCTACGAGCAGTACTTC. Translation: CASTGSGGYEQYF.

This rearrangement joins TRBV15 to TRBJ2-1, with TRBD2 matching over 8 bases. Per germline, CDR1 LNHNV and CDR2 YYDKDF (reference sequence). This CDR3 has 17 amino acids. V dropped 0 bases and J dropped 2; count of bases not matched to a gene: 6. CDR3 sequence reads: CATSRDVSGRPYNEQFF. The CDR3 nucleotides are TGTGCCACCAGCAGAGATGTCAGCGGGAGACCCTACAATGAGCAGTTCTTC.

A remark on this clone: Different DNA sequences within this sample yield the same CDR3. This rearrangement joins TRBV5-6 to TRBJ1-2; TRBD1 matches at 7 bases. CDR1 SGHDT and CDR2 YYEEEE come from the germline V gene. CDR3 length: 13 residues. J gave up 4 bases and V 1 base, and 1 base lay outside the gene matches. This CDR3 reads CASSLTGVYGYTF. The CDR3, as DNA: TGTGCCAGCAGCTTGACAGGGGTCTATGGCTACACCTTC. Based on the CDR3 plus reference TRBV5-6 and TRBJ1-2, the full variable domain is DAGVTQSPTHLIKTRGQQVTLRCSPKSGHDTVSWYQQALGQGPQFIFQYYEEEERQRGNFPDRFSGHQFPNYSSELNVNALLLGDSALYLCASSLTGVYGYTFGSGTRLTVV.